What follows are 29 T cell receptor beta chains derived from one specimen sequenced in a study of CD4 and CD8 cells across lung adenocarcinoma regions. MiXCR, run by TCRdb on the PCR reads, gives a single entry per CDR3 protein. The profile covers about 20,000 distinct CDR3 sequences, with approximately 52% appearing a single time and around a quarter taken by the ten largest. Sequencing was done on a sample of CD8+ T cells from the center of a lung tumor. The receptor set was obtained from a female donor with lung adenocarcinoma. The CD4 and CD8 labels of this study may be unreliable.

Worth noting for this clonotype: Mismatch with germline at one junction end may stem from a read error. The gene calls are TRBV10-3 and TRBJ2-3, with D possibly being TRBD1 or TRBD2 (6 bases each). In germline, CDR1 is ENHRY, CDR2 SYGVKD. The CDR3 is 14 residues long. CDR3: CAGKGGPSPDTQYF. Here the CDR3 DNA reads TGTGCGGGCAAGGGGGGCCCTAGCCCAGATACCCAGTACTTT.

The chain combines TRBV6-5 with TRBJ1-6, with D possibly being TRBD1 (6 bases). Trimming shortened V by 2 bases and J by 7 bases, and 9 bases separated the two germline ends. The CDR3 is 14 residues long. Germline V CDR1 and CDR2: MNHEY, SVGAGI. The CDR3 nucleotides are TGTGCCAGCAGTTACGAGGGGGTGAATTCACCCCTCCACTTT. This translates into CASSYEGVNSPLHF.

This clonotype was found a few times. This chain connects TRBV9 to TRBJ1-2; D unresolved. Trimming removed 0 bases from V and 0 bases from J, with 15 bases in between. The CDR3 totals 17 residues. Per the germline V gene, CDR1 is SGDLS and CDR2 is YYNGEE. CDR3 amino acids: CASSVEKAVGANYGYTF. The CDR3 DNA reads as TGTGCCAGCAGCGTAGAGAAAGCGGTCGGCGCTAACTATGGCTACACCTTC.

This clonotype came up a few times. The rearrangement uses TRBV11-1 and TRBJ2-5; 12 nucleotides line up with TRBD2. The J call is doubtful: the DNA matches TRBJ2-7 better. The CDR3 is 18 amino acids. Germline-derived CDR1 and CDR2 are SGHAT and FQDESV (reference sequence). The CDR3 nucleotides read TGTGCCAGCAGCTTAGACGCCATTCGACTAGCGGGAGTGCACGAGCAGTACTTC. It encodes CASSLDAIRLAGVHEQYF.

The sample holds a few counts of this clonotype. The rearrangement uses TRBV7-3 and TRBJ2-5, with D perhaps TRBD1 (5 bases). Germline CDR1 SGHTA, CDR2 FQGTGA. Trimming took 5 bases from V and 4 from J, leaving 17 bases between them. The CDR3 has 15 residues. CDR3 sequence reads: CASSASGLAGETQYF. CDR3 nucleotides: TGTGCCAGCAGCGCCTCAGGGTTAGCCGGAGAGACCCAGTACTTC.

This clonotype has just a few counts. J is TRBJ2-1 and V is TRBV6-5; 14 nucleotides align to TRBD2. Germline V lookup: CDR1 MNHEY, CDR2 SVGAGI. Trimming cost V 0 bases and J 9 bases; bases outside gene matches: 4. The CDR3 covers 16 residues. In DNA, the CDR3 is TGTGCCAGCAGTTACTCGGGACTAGCGGGAGAGTTTGAGCAGTTCTTC. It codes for CASSYSGLAGEFEQFF.

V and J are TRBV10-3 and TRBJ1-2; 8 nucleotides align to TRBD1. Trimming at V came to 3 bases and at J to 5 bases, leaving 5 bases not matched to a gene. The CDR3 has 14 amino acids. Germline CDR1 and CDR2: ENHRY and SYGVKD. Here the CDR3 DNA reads TGTGCCATCAGTGAACAGGGGGGATCTTATGGCTACACCTTC. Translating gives CAISEQGGSYGYTF.

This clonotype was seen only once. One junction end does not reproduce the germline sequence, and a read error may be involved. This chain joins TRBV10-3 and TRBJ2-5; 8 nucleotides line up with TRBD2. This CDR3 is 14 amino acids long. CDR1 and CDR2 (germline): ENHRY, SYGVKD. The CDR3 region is CAGSGGGEQDTQYF. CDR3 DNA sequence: TGTGCGGGGAGCGGGGGCGGGGAGCAAGATACGCAGTATTTC.

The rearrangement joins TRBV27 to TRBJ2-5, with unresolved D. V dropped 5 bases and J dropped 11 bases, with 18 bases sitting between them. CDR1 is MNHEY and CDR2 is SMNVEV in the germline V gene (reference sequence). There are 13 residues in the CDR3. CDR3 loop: CASSGRYHEAQYF. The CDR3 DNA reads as TGTGCCAGCAGTGGCCGGTACCATGAGGCTCAGTACTTC.

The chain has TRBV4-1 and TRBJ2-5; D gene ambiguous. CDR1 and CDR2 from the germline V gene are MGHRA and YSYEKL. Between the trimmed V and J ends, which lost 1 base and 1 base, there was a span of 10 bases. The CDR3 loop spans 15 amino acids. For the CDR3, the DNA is TGCGCCAGCAGCCAAGTTGCGCAGCCCCAAGAGACCCAGTACTTC. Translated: CASSQVAQPQETQYF.

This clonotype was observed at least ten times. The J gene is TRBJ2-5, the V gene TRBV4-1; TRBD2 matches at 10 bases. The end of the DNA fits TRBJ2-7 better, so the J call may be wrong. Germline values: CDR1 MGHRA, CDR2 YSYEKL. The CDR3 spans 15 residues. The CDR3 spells CASSQDSGTSVEQYV. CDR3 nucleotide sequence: TGCGCCAGCAGCCAAGATTCCGGGACTAGCGTCGAGCAGTACGTC.

CDR3 protein: CASLDGIAQEIQYF. CDR3 bases: TGTGCCAGCTTGGACGGGATAGCCCAAGAGATTCAGTACTTC. The chain carries TRBV6-1 and TRBJ2-4, with TRBD2 as a possible D gene (5 bases). This CDR3 is 14 amino acids long. V lost 8 bases, J lost 10 bases, and 21 bases lay in between. Germline-derived CDR1 and CDR2 are MNHNS and SASEGT.

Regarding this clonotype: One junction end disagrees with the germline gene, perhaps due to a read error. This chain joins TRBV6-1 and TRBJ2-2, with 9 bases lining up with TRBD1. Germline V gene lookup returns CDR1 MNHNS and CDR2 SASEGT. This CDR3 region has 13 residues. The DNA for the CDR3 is TGTGCCAGCAGGGGGACAGGGCGCCGGGAGCTGTTCTTT. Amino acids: CASRGTGRRELFF.

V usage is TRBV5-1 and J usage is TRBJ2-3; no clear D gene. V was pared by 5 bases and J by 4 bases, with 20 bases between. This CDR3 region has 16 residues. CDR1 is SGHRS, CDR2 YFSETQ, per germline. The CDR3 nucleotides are TGCGCCAGCAGTTTTAGACTCACTGGAGCAGCAGATACGCAGTATTTT. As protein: CASSFRLTGAADTQYF.

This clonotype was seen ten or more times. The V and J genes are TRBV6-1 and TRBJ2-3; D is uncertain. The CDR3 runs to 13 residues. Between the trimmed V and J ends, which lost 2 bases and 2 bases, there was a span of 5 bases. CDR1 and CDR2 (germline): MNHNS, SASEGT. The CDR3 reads CASSEQNTDTQYF. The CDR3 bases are TGTGCCAGCAGTGAACAGAACACAGATACGCAGTATTTT.

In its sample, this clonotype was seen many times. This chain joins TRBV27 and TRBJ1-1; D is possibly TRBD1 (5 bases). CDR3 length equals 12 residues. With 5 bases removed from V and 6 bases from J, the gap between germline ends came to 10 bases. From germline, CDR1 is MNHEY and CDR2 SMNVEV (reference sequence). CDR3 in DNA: TGTGCCAGCAGTCGGGGGACCTCTGAAGCTTTCTTT. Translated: CASSRGTSEAFF.

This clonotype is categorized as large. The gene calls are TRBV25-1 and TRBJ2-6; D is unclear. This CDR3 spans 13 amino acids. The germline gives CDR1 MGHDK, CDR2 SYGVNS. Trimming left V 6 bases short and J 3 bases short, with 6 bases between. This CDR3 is CASRGDGANVLTF. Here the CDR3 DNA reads TGTGCCAGCAGAGGTGATGGGGCCAACGTCCTGACTTTC.

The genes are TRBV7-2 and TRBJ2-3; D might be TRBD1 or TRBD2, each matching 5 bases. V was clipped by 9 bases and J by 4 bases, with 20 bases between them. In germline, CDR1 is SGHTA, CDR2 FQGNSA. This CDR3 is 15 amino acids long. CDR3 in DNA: TGTGCCAGGGGCTCCGGGGCCCGAGGGGCAGATACGCAGTATTTT. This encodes CARGSGARGADTQYF.

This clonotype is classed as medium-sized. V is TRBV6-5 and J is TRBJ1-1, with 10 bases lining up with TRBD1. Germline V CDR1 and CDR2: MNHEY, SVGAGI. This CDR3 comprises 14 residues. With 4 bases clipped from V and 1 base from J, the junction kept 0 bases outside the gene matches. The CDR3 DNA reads TGTGCCAGCAGTTGGGACAGGGGGAACACTGAAGCTTTCTTT. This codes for CASSWDRGNTEAFF.

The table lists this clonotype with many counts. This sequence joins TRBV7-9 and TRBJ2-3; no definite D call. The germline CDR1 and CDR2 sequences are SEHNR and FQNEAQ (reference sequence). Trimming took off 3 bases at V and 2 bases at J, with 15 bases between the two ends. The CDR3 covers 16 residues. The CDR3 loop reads CASSFDNGLTTDTQYF. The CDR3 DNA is TGTGCCAGCAGCTTTGATAACGGCCTCACCACAGATACGCAGTATTTT.

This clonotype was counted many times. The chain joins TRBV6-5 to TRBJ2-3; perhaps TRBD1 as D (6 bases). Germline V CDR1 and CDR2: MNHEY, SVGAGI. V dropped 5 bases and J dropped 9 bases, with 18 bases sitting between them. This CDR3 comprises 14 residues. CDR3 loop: CASSSPGTLNTQYF. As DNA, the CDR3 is TGTGCCAGCAGTAGCCCCGGGACACTTAACACGCAGTATTTT.

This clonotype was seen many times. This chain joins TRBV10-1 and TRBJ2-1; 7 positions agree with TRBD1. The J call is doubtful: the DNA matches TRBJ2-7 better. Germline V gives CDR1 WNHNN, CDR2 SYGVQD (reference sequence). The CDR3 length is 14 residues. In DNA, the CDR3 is TGCGCCAGCAGCCTACAGGGGAAGCCCTACGAGCAGTACTTC. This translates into CASSLQGKPYEQYF.

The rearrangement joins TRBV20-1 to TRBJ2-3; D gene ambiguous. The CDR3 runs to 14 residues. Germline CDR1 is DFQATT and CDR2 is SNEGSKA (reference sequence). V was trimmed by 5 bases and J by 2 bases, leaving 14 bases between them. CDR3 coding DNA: TGCAGTGCTCCCCCCCCAGGCTTCACAGATACGCAGTATTTT. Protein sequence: CSAPPPGFTDTQYF.

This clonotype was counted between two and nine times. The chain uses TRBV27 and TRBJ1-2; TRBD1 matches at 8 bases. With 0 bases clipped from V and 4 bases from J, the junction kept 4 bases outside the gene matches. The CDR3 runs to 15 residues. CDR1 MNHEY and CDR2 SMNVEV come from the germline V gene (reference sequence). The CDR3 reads CASSLSGTGGYGYTF. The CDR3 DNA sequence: TGTGCCAGCAGTTTATCGGGAACAGGGGGCTATGGCTACACCTTC.

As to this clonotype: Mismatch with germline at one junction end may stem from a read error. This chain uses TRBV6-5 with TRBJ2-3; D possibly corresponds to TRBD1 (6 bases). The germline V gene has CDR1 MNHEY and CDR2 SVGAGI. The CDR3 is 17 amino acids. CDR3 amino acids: CASSSPSGALSTGTLYF. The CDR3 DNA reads TGTGCCAGCAGTTCTCCATCAGGGGCCCTAAGCACAGGGACGCTGTATTTT.

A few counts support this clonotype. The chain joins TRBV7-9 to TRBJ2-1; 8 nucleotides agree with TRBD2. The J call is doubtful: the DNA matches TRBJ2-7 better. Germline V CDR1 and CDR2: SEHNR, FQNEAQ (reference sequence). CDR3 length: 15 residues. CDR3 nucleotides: TGTGCCAGCAGCGATCCGGGACTAGTCGGCAATGAGCAGTACTTC. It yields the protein CASSDPGLVGNEQYF.

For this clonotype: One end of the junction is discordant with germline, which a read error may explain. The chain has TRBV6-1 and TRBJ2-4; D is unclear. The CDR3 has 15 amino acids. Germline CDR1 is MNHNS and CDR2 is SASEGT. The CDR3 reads CARTPARRAKNTQYF. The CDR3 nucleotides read TGTGCCCGCACCCCGGCGCGGAGAGCCAAAAACACGCAGTATTTC.

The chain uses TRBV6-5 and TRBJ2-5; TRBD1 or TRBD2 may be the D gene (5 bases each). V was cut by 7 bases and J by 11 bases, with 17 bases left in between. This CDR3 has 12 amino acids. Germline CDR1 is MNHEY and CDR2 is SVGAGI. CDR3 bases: TGTGCCAGCATGTTCTGGCGAGGGGTGCAGTACTTC. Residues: CASMFWRGVQYF.

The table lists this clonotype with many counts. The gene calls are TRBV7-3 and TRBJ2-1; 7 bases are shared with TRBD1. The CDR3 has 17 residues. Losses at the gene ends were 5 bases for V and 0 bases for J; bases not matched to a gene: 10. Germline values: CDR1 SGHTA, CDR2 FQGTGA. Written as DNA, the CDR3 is TGTGCCAGCAGCCCGAACAGGGGACAGAGCTCCTACAATGAGCAGTTCTTC. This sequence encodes CASSPNRGQSSYNEQFF.